This T cell receptor beta chain was recorded in a study of T-cell memory formation after mild COVID-19. UMIs and sample barcodes were carried by the TCR alpha and TCR beta cDNA libraries that 5'RACE produced using constant-segment primers. From the 5' RACE reads, TCRdb called clonotypes with MiXCR, one entry per CDR3 protein. In the table there are 300,000 to 400,000 distinct CDR3 sequences, 12% to 15% of which are singletons. Study conclusions and caveats: The authors left the SARS-CoV-2 specificity of second-wave clones peaking on day 37 unconfirmed. Clones that shrank (day 15 to 85) were balanced CD4/CD8, whereas later expanders leaned CD4+.

Notes on this clonotype: The antigen is undetermined.

Unmatched junction bases numbered 13, after V lost 5 bases and J lost 10 bases. This CDR3 spans 15 amino acids. Germline V gene sequence: CDR1 MNHEY, CDR2 SVGEGT. The clonotype was recovered from a man aged 18 to 30 who had mild COVID-19 (a few samples of this study predate the infection). Cell type and time point are not known. V is TRBV6-2 or TRBV6-3 and J is TRBJ2-5, with 10 nucleotides matching TRBD2. The source material was PBMCs or a T cell subset sorted from them (not recorded which). CDR3 DNA: TGTGCCAGCAGTCCAGCGGGGGGGACCCCGGGGGGCCAGTACTTC. Translating gives CASSPAGGTPGGQYF.